This passage covers 20 T cell receptor beta chains from one sample sequenced in a study of cytomegalovirus exposure and HLA in healthy donors. 60 Vbeta and 13 Jbeta primers were used in PCR. The table came from immunoSEQ multiplex PCR; TCRdb's copy has only in-frame clones and leaves some out. The sample includes roughly 180,000 clones, about 79% of them seen just once. Sequenced sample: PBMCs. These TCRs come from a man aged 50 to 59 in good health and CMV-seropositive.

V and J are TRBV6-1 and TRBJ1-5; D is ambiguous. V shed 2 bases and J shed 7 bases, with 12 bases lying between them. The CDR3 has 14 amino acids. In germline, CDR1 is MNHNS, CDR2 SASEGT. The CDR3 DNA sequence: TGTGCCAGCAGTGAATGGGTGCCGGGACAGCCCCAGCATTTT. It yields the protein CASSEWVPGQPQHF.

The chain recombines TRBV6-6 with TRBJ2-2; possibly TRBD2 for D (6 bases). V was cut by 4 bases and J by 2 bases, with 11 bases left in between. Looked up from germline, CDR1 is MNHNY and CDR2 is SVGAGI (reference sequence). This CDR3 comprises 15 residues. Here the CDR3 DNA reads TGTGCCAGCAGTTTTGGAGGGGTCAACACCGGGGAGCTGTTTTTT. Its protein product is CASSFGGVNTGELFF.

The rearrangement links TRBV4-1 to TRBJ1-2; TRBD1 matches at 10 bases. The V gene end was trimmed by 4 bases and the J gene end by 8 bases; junction bases not matched to a gene: 16. The CDR3 extends over 17 amino acids. CDR1 MGHRA and CDR2 YSYEKL come from the germline V gene. CDR3 DNA sequence: TGCGCCAGCAGCCGCCCTGTGACAGGGGGCAGAGGGGTAGGCTACACCTTC. Translation: CASSRPVTGGRGVGYTF.

This clone appeared once. The rearrangement links TRBV6-1 to TRBJ2-2; D is undetermined. The CDR3 runs 14 residues. V lost 5 bases, J lost 1 base, and 8 bases lay in between. Germline lookup yields CDR1 MNHNS and CDR2 SASEGT. The CDR3, as DNA: TGTGCCAGCAGTTATGTTTGGAACACCGGGGAGCTGTTTTTT. Translated: CASSYVWNTGELFF.

The rearrangement links TRBV2 to TRBJ1-2, with 11 bases identical to TRBD1. CDR3 length equals 13 residues. J lost 12 bases, V lost 5 bases, and 8 bases had no gene match. Germline loops: CDR1 SNHLY, CDR2 FYNNEI. CDR3 sequence: CASSPGQGASHTF. For the CDR3, the DNA is TGTGCCAGCAGTCCCGGACAGGGGGCCTCTCACACCTTC.

This sequence joins TRBV5-4 and TRBJ2-3, with 12 bases identical to TRBD1. The germline V gene encodes CDR1 SGHNT and CDR2 YYREEE (reference sequence). This CDR3 comprises 17 residues. The trim removed 4 bases at V and 0 bases at J, leaving 6 bases unmatched. The CDR3 DNA sequence: TGTGCCAGCAGCGAACCGGGACAGGGGGCTAGCACAGATACGCAGTATTTT. Translation: CASSEPGQGASTDTQYF.

This rearrangement joins TRBV18 to TRBJ1-2; 8 bases are shared with TRBD1. From germline, CDR1 is KGHSH and CDR2 LQKENI. Trimming removed 6 bases from V and 4 bases from J; junction bases left unmatched: 10. This CDR3 is 15 amino acids long. CDR3 DNA: TGTGCCAGCTCTCTGGACAGGGTGAACGGCTATGGCTACACCTTC. Amino acid sequence: CASSLDRVNGYGYTF.

CDR3 sequence reads: CASSSFSRGTGQSNTEAFF. The CDR3 bases are TGTGCCAGCAGTTCCTTTTCCAGGGGGACGGGGCAATCCAACACTGAAGCTTTCTTT. The J gene is TRBJ1-1, the V gene TRBV28; 7 bases are shared with TRBD1. The CDR3 totals 19 residues. The V and J ends lost 4 bases and 2 bases, in that order; junction bases with no gene match: 19. The germline V gene has CDR1 MDHEN and CDR2 SYDVKM.

This sequence joins TRBV5-4 and TRBJ1-1; TRBD1 matches at 7 bases. The CDR3 spans 14 residues. V was clipped by 4 bases and J by 0 bases; unmatched bases: 3. Germline loops: CDR1 SGHNT, CDR2 YYREEE (reference sequence). This chain's CDR3 is CASSPGQVNTEAFF. CDR3 coding DNA: TGTGCCAGCAGCCCCGGACAGGTGAACACTGAAGCTTTCTTT. Combining the CDR3 with reference TRBV5-4 and TRBJ1-1 gives the whole variable domain ETGVTQSPTHLIKTRGQQVTLRCSSQSGHNTVSWYQQALGQGPQFIFQYYREEENGRGNFPPRFSGLQFPNYSSELNVNALELDDSALYLCASSPGQVNTEAFFGQGTRLTVV.

This clone has a handful of counts. This chain connects TRBV2 to TRBJ1-2; weak D call: TRBD1 (5 bases). V was shortened by 7 bases and J by 8 bases, with 20 bases between the two germline ends. The germline V gene has CDR1 SNHLY and CDR2 FYNNEI. This CDR3 is built from 14 residues. The CDR3 nucleotides read TGTGCCAGCAAGGCGAACCCGGCGGGGGGGGGCTACACCTTC. It encodes CASKANPAGGGYTF.

This chain's CDR3 is CASSLDSANTGELFF. In DNA, the CDR3 is TGTGCCAGCAGCTTAGATTCTGCGAACACCGGGGAGCTGTTTTTT. V usage is TRBV7-7 and J usage is TRBJ2-2, with D unclear. Trimming removed 1 base at V and 0 bases at J, with 6 bases between. The CDR3 runs 15 residues. Per the germline V gene, CDR1 is SSHAT and CDR2 is FNYEAQ (reference sequence).

This chain joins TRBV5-1 and TRBJ2-3; 8 bases match TRBD2. CDR3 length: 15 residues. V lost 5 bases, J lost 4 bases, and 9 bases stayed unmatched. From germline, CDR1 is SGHRS and CDR2 YFSETQ. The CDR3 spells CASREGSGASDTQYF. CDR3 bases: TGCGCCAGCAGGGAGGGTAGCGGGGCCTCAGATACGCAGTATTTT. The variable domain in full, with the rest retrieved from reference TRBV5-1 and TRBJ2-3, is KAGVTQTPRYLIKTRGQQVTLSCSPISGHRSVSWYQQTPGQGLQFLFEYFSETQRNKGNFPGRFSGRQFSNSRSEMNVSTLELGDSALYLCASREGSGASDTQYFGPGTRLTVL.

This clone was counted between two and nine times. The chain combines TRBV5-1 with TRBJ1-1; 7 nucleotides agree with TRBD1. Looked up from germline, CDR1 is SGHRS and CDR2 is YFSETQ. This CDR3 comprises 17 residues. The V segment lost 2 bases and the J segment 1 base; nucleotides outside the gene matches: 11. The CDR3 coding sequence is TGCGCCAGCAGCTTAGGGGATCCGGGACAGAGGAACACTGAAGCTTTCTTT. This gives the protein CASSLGDPGQRNTEAFF.

V gene TRBV2 combines with J gene TRBJ1-4; TRBD1 might be the D (6 bases). Germline lookup yields CDR1 SNHLY and CDR2 FYNNEI. The CDR3 length is 14 residues. Trimming stripped 7 bases from V and 7 bases from J, with 16 bases between. This chain's CDR3 is CASNLGGGFEKLFF. CDR3 in DNA: TGTGCCAGCAACCTTGGGGGCGGTTTTGAAAAACTGTTTTTT. Drawing the rest from reference TRBV2 and TRBJ1-4, the complete variable domain is EPEVTQTPSHQVTQMGQEVILRCVPISNHLYFYWYRQILGQKVEFLVSFYNNEISEKSEIFDDQFSVERPDGSNFTLKIRSTKLEDSAMYFCASNLGGGFEKLFFGSGTQLSVL.

The rearrangement links TRBV5-6 to TRBJ1-6; 10 nucleotides agree with TRBD1. This CDR3 region has 16 residues. Germline V CDR1 and CDR2: SGHDT, YYEEEE. The V segment lost 0 bases and the J segment 7 bases; nucleotides outside the gene matches: 4. CDR3 sequence reads: CASSLGQGARNSPLHF. In DNA form, the CDR3 reads TGTGCCAGCAGCTTGGGACAGGGGGCGAGGAATTCACCCCTCCACTTT.

This sequence joins TRBV7-2 and TRBJ1-1; 9 nucleotides align to TRBD1. J gave up 5 bases and V 5 bases, and 12 bases lay outside the gene matches. The length of the CDR3 is 16 residues. Germline values: CDR1 SGHTA, CDR2 FQGNSA. This chain's CDR3 is CASSAGTGRGGTEAFF. Here the CDR3 DNA reads TGTGCCAGCAGCGCCGGGACAGGGCGTGGAGGGACTGAAGCTTTCTTT.

The V gene is TRBV9, the J gene TRBJ1-4; 9 bases map to TRBD1. Germline assignment: CDR1 SGDLS and CDR2 YYNGEE. The ends lost 2 bases at V and 7 bases at J; junction bases unmatched: 6. The CDR3 is made up of 15 amino acids. CDR3 protein: CASSVEGTGSEKLFF. The CDR3 DNA follows: TGTGCCAGCAGCGTCGAGGGGACAGGGAGTGAAAAACTGTTTTTT.

The rearrangement uses TRBV6-1 and TRBJ2-3; 7 positions match TRBD2. CDR1 is MNHNS and CDR2 is SASEGT in the germline V gene. This CDR3 has 16 residues. Trimming at V came to 1 base and at J to 1 base, leaving 5 bases not matched to a gene. The CDR3 DNA is TGTGCCAGCAGTGAAGTACCGAGCGGGGGCACAGATACGCAGTATTTT. Protein product: CASSEVPSGGTDTQYF.

There are a few counts of this clone. The CDR3 DNA reads TGCGCCAGCAGCTACACAGGGGCGGAACAGCCCCAGCATTTT. Translating gives CASSYTGAEQPQHF. V and J are TRBV5-1 and TRBJ1-5; 7 bases are a match to TRBD1. Germline CDR1 SGHRS, CDR2 YFSETQ. Germline trimming cut 3 bases from V and 7 bases from J; bases unmatched to any gene: 7. This CDR3 spans 14 amino acids.

The rearrangement links TRBV2 to TRBJ2-1; D is undetermined. Trimming shortened V by 7 bases and J by 8 bases, and 12 bases separated the two germline ends. The germline CDR1 and CDR2 sequences are SNHLY and FYNNEI. The CDR3 is 12 amino acids. The CDR3, as DNA: TGTGCCAGCACCTCGCTAGATTATGAGCAGTTCTTC. Translation: CASTSLDYEQFF.